Listed here is a single T cell receptor beta chain. The data were obtained in a study of T-cell memory formation after mild COVID-19. Study overall: Largely donor-specific sequence clusters came from two donors.

In TCRdb, the 5' RACE reads were re-called with MiXCR into one record per CDR3 protein. Among some 310,000 distinct CDR3 sequences listed, approximately 22% were seen once. The trim removed 1 base at V and 1 base at J, leaving 2 bases unmatched. The CDR3 sequence is 15 residues long. Germline V gene lookup returns CDR1 MGHRA and CDR2 YSYEKL. The clonotype was recovered from a man aged 18 to 30 who had mild COVID-19 (a few samples of this study predate the infection). Cell type and time point are not known. This chain links TRBV4-1 with TRBJ2-3; 7 bases align to TRBD2. The material sequenced was PBMCs or a T cell subset sorted from them (not recorded which). The CDR3: CASSQAAGGTDTQYF. The CDR3 coding sequence is TGCGCCAGCAGCCAAGCCGCGGGGGGCACAGATACGCAGTATTTT.